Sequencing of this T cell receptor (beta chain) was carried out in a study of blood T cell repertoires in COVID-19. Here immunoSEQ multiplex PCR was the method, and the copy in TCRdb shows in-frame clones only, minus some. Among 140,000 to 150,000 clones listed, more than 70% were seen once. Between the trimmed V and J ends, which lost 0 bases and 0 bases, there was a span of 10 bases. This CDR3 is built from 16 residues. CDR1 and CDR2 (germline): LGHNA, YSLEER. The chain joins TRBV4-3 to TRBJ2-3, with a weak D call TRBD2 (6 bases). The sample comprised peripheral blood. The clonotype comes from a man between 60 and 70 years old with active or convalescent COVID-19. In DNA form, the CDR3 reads TGCGCCAGCAGCCAAGATCCCGGGACTAGCACAGATACGCAGTATTTT. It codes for CASSQDPGTSTDTQYF.